Below are 20 T cell receptor beta chains sequenced from a single sample in a study of precursors of human CD4 cytotoxic T cells. Via MiXCR, TCRdb re-called the reads, giving one row per CDR3 protein. Here the sample spans about 460 distinct CDR3 sequences, more than 13% being singletons. Bulk UMI-based sequencing covered sorted CD4+ central memory, effector memory, IL-7R-high and IL-7R-negative TEMRA subsets. The sample comprised memory CD4+ T cells from blood (PBMCs). Receptors were obtained from a human donor in good health.

The J gene is TRBJ1-2, the V gene TRBV11-2; D possibly corresponds to TRBD1 (5 bases). Germline CDR1 SGHAT, CDR2 FQNNGV. V lost 4 bases and J 4 bases, leaving 16 bases between the germline ends. This CDR3 spans 15 amino acids. The CDR3 bases are TGTGCCAGCAGCTCCCTGAAGGGGCGCAGCTATGGCTACACCTTC. Translation gives CASSSLKGRSYGYTF.

The rearrangement joins TRBV5-1 to TRBJ2-2, with 8 bases that match TRBD1. There are 16 residues in the CDR3. The V and J ends lost 3 bases and 4 bases, in that order; junction bases with no gene match: 8. CDR1 is SGHRS and CDR2 is YFSETQ in the germline V gene. The CDR3 DNA reads TGCGCCAGCAGCTGGGCAGGGGGCGCGACCACCGGGGAGCTGTTTTTT. As protein: CASSWAGGATTGELFF.

The V and J genes are TRBV5-1 and TRBJ1-1; the D is unclear. The CDR3 is 16 amino acids. V lost 1 base and J lost 1, with 14 bases in between. CDR1 and CDR2 (germline): SGHRS, YFSETQ. Here the CDR3 DNA reads TGCGCCAGCAGCTTGTCCCCCCAACAGCGGAACACTGAAGCTTTCTTT. Translation gives CASSLSPQQRNTEAFF.

By sample fraction, this clonotype is large. The chain combines TRBV6-5 with TRBJ2-5; 10 nucleotides line up with TRBD1. Germline loops: CDR1 MNHEY, CDR2 SVGAGI. The CDR3 spans 12 residues. Trimming at V came to 10 bases and at J to 4 bases, leaving 3 bases not matched to a gene. The CDR3, as DNA: TGTGCCACCCGGACAGGGGGAGAGACCCAGTACTTC. Residues: CATRTGGETQYF.

This clonotype qualifies as large. The gene calls are TRBV27 and TRBJ1-3; D remains ambiguous. V was trimmed by 5 bases and J by 4 bases, leaving 12 bases between them. The V gene's germline CDR1 is MNHEY and CDR2 SMNVEV (reference sequence). This CDR3 comprises 14 residues. The CDR3 DNA is TGTGCCAGCAGTCCGAGGGTTACCGGAAACACCATATATTTT. This gives the protein CASSPRVTGNTIYF.

This clonotype has only a few counts. V usage is TRBV7-8 and J usage is TRBJ1-3; 7 positions agree with TRBD1. Looked up from germline, CDR1 is SGHVS and CDR2 is FQNEAQ. CDR3 length: 16 residues. V gave up 5 bases and J gave up 0 bases; unmatched junction bases: 7. The CDR3 spells CASSPGGQASGNTIYF. CDR3 DNA sequence: TGTGCCAGCAGCCCAGGTGGACAGGCCTCTGGAAACACCATATATTTT. Using reference TRBV7-8 and TRBJ1-3 for the parts outside the CDR3, the full variable domain is GAGVSQSPRYKVAKRGQDVALRCDPISGHVSLFWYQQALGQGPEFLTYFQNEAQLDKSGLPSDRFFAERPEGSVSTLKIQRTQQEDSAVYLCASSPGGQASGNTIYFGEGSWLTVV.

By share of the sample, this clonotype is large. The chain employs TRBV18 and TRBJ1-6, with a weak D call TRBD1 (6 bases). The CDR3 loop spans 16 amino acids. The germline V gene has CDR1 KGHSH and CDR2 LQKENI. V lost 6 bases, J lost 9 bases, and 21 bases lay in between. In DNA form, the CDR3 reads TGTGCCAGCTCCCAAGGACAGAGCCGGTCTGGTTCACCCCTCCACTTT. This gives the protein CASSQGQSRSGSPLHF. The whole variable domain, remainder taken from reference TRBV18 and TRBJ1-6, is NAGVMQNPRHLVRRRGQEARLRCSPMKGHSHVYWYRQLPEEGLKFMVYLQKENIIDESGMPKERFSAEFPKEGPSILRIQQVVRGDSAAYFCASSQGQSRSGSPLHFGNGTRLTVT.

Note on this clonotype: One junction end does not reproduce the germline sequence, and a read error may be involved. The gene calls are TRBV12-3 or TRBV12-4 and TRBJ1-2; TRBD1 might be the D (5 bases). This CDR3 region has 14 residues. The CDR3 loop is CASRLGAGGYGYTF. CDR3 nucleotides: TGTGCCAGCAGATTAGGGGCAGGAGGCTATGGCTACACCTTC.

This clonotype was seen more than once but under ten times. The V and J genes are TRBV5-1 and TRBJ2-3; 8 bases fit TRBD2. CDR1 and CDR2 (germline): SGHRS, YFSETQ. The CDR3 has 16 amino acids. V trimming: 4 bases; J trimming: 4 bases; junction bases outside the gene matches: 11. The CDR3 DNA is TGCGCCAGCAGCCGGGAGGGCAGGGGTAAAGCAGATACGCAGTATTTT. Translated: CASSREGRGKADTQYF.

This clonotype is judged large. The rearrangement joins TRBV12-3 or TRBV12-4 to TRBJ2-3, with D unclear. The V end was cut by 0 bases, the J end by 6 bases, with 1 base between. The CDR3 contains 11 residues. The CDR3: CASSLADTQYF. As DNA, the CDR3 is TGTGCCAGCAGTTTAGCGGATACGCAGTATTTT.

The chain carries TRBV19 and TRBJ1-1; D call uncertain. Per the germline V gene, CDR1 is LNHDA and CDR2 is SQIVND (reference sequence). The CDR3 runs to 11 residues. Between the trimmed V and J ends, which lost 7 bases and 1 base, there was a span of 4 bases. The CDR3 sequence is CASTWNTEAFF. As DNA, the CDR3 is TGTGCCAGTACCTGGAACACTGAAGCTTTCTTT.

The chain joins TRBV5-5 to TRBJ1-1; D is perhaps TRBD1 (5 bases). Trimming shortened V by 3 bases and J by 4 bases, and 13 bases separated the two germline ends. The germline gives CDR1 SGHKS, CDR2 YYEKEE (reference sequence). CDR3 length: 14 residues. The CDR3 protein is CASSSGRRLTEAFF. DNA of the CDR3: TGTGCCAGCAGCTCGGGACGCCGCCTCACTGAAGCTTTCTTT.

The chain combines TRBV5-1 with TRBJ2-7, with D possibly TRBD2 on 6 matching bases. Trimming removed 0 bases from V and 2 bases from J, with 12 bases in between. The germline gives CDR1 SGHRS, CDR2 YFSETQ. The CDR3 length is 15 residues. CDR3: CASSLAPGDTYEQYF. CDR3 nucleotide sequence: TGCGCCAGCAGCTTGGCCCCGGGGGATACCTACGAGCAGTACTTC. The whole variable domain, remainder taken from reference TRBV5-1 and TRBJ2-7, is KAGVTQTPRYLIKTRGQQVTLSCSPISGHRSVSWYQQTPGQGLQFLFEYFSETQRNKGNFPGRFSGRQFSNSRSEMNVSTLELGDSALYLCASSLAPGDTYEQYFGPGTRLTVT.

This clonotype has a handful of counts. The gene calls are TRBV3-1 and TRBJ1-1; the D is unclear. Trimming stripped 1 base from V and 7 bases from J, with 19 bases between. The CDR3 is 16 amino acids. Germline V gene lookup returns CDR1 LGHDT and CDR2 YNNKEL (reference sequence). This CDR3 is CASSQARGSSTDEAFF. The CDR3 bases are TGTGCCAGCAGCCAAGCGCGGGGAAGTAGTACTGATGAAGCTTTCTTT.

A remark on this clonotype: Since a much larger clone is just one base distant, this may be a read error. The CDR3 here is CATVNEKLVF. The CDR3 DNA is TGTGCCACCGTTAATGAAAAACTGGTTTTT. The rearrangement uses TRBV24-1 and TRBJ1-4; D is ambiguous. CDR1 is KGHDR, CDR2 SFDVKD, per germline. There are 10 residues in the CDR3.

This clonotype is large in the sample. The gene calls are TRBV10-3 and TRBJ2-5; 7 bases fit TRBD1. The CDR3 sequence is 15 residues long. The J segment lost 1 base and the V segment lost 3 bases, leaving 5 bases of the junction unmatched. Germline V gene lookup returns CDR1 ENHRY and CDR2 SYGVKD. The CDR3 is CAISDRDRAQETQYF. CDR3 sequence (DNA): TGTGCCATCAGTGATCGAGACAGGGCCCAAGAGACCCAGTACTTC.

By share, this clonotype counts as large. J is TRBJ2-1 and V is TRBV18; the match to TRBD1 covers 12 bases. Germline trimming cut 3 bases from V and 10 bases from J; bases unmatched to any gene: 10. CDR3 length: 16 residues. Germline V gene data show CDR1 as KGHSH and CDR2 as LQKENI. The CDR3 region has the DNA TGTGCCAGCTCACCCCCGGGACAGGGGGCTACAGGGGAGCAGTTCTTC. Protein: CASSPPGQGATGEQFF.

This clonotype came up a few times. The chain employs TRBV20-1 and TRBJ2-6; D not resolved. V shed 1 base and J shed 4 bases, with 11 bases lying between them. The CDR3 contains 15 residues. Germline-derived CDR1 and CDR2 are DFQATT and SNEGSKA (reference sequence). CDR3 sequence reads: CSARVTGSGANVLTF. The CDR3 DNA follows: TGCAGTGCTAGAGTGACGGGCTCGGGGGCCAACGTCCTGACTTTC.

This chain uses TRBV5-1 with TRBJ2-1; 9 bases agree with TRBD1. The CDR3 spans 17 residues. CDR1 and CDR2 (germline): SGHRS, YFSETQ. The trim removed 4 bases at V and 0 bases at J, leaving 8 bases unmatched. DNA for the CDR3: TGCGCCAGCAGCCCTTCACCGGGACAGGGCTCCTACAATGAGCAGTTCTTC. Protein product: CASSPSPGQGSYNEQFF.

This clonotype has only a few counts. CDR3 region: CAISATESIEAFF. The CDR3 nucleotides read TGTGCCATCAGTGCGACAGAGTCAATTGAAGCTTTCTTT. The chain is built from TRBV10-3 and TRBJ1-1, with D maybe TRBD1 (5 bases). CDR1 is ENHRY, CDR2 SYGVKD, per germline. Trimming shortened V by 4 bases and J by 7 bases, and 13 bases separated the two germline ends. This CDR3 contains 13 residues.